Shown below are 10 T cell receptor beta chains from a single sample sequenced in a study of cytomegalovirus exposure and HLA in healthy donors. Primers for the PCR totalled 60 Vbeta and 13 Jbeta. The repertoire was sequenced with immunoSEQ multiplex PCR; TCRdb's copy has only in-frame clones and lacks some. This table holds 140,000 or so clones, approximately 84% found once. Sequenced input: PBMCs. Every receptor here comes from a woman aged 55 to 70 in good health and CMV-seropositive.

The CDR3 coding sequence is TGTGCCAGCAGCCCCGAGGACAGGGAGCGGGATAATTCACCCCTCCACTTT. Its translation is CASSPEDRERDNSPLHF. The genes are TRBV7-3 and TRBJ1-6; 8 bases align to TRBD1. CDR3 length: 17 residues. CDR1 and CDR2 (germline): SGHTA, FQGTGA. Unmatched junction bases numbered 11, after V lost 5 bases and J lost 5 bases.

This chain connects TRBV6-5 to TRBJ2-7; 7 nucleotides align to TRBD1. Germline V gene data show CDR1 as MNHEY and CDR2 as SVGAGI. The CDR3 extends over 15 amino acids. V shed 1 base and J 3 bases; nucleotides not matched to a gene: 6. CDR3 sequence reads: CASSYFTGEGYEQYF. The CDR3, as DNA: TGTGCCAGCAGTTACTTCACAGGGGAAGGCTACGAGCAGTACTTC.

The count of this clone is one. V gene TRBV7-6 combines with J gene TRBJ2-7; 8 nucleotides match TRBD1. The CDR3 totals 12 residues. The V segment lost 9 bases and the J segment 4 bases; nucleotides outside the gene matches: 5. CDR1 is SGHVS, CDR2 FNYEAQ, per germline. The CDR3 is CASGQGGYEQYF. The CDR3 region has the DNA TGTGCCAGTGGACAGGGCGGATACGAGCAGTACTTC.

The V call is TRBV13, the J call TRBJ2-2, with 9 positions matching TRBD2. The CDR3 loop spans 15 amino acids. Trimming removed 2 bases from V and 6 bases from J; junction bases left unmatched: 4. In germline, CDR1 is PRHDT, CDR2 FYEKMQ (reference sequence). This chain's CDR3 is CASSLRVAGAGELFF. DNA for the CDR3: TGTGCCAGCAGCTTAAGGGTAGCGGGAGCCGGGGAGCTGTTTTTT.

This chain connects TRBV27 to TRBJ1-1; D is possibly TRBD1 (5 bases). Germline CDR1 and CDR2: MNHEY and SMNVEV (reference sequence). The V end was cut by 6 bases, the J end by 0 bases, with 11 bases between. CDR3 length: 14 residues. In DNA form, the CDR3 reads TGTGCCAGCAGGGGATCAGGGATGAACACTGAAGCTTTCTTT. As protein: CASRGSGMNTEAFF.

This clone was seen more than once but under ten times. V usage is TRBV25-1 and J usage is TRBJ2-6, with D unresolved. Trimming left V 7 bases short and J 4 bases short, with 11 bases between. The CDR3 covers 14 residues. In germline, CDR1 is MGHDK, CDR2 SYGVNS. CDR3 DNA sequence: TGTGCCAGCACCCCTCCGTCCGGGGCCAACGTCCTGACTTTC. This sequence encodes CASTPPSGANVLTF. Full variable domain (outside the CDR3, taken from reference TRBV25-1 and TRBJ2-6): EADIYQTPRYLVIGTGKKITLECSQTMGHDKMYWYQQDPGMELHLIHYSYGVNSTEKGDLSSESTVSRIRTEHFPLTLESARPSHTSQYLCASTPPSGANVLTFGAGSRLTVL.

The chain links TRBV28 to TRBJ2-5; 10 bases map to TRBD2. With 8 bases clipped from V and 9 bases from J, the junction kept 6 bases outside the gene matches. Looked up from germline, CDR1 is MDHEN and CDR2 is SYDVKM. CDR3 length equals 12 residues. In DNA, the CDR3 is TGTGCCAGCGACGCTAGCGGGAGATCCCAGTACTTC. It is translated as CASDASGRSQYF.

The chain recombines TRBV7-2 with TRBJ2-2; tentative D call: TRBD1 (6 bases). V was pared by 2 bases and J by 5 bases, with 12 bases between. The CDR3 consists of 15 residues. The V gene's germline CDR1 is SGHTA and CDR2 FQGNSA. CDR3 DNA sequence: TGTGCCAGCAGCTTATGGGGGACATCAACCGGGGAGCTGTTTTTT. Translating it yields CASSLWGTSTGELFF.

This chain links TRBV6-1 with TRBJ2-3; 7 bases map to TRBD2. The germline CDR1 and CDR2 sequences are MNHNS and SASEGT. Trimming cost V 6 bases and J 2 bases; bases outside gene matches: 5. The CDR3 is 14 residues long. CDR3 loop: CASSPGTITDTQYF. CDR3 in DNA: TGTGCCAGCAGCCCCGGGACTATCACAGATACGCAGTATTTT.

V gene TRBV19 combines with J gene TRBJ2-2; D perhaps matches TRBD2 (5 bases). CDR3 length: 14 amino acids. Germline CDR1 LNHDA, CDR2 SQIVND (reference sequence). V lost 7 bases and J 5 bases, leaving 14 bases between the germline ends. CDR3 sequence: CASTSSPRTGELFF. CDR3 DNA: TGTGCCAGTACTAGCAGCCCCCGGACCGGGGAGCTGTTTTTT.